Each of the 3 T cell receptor beta chains below was sequenced from the same sample in a study of blood T cell repertoires in COVID-19. The assay was immunoSEQ multiplex PCR, and TCRdb's table has in-frame clones only and misses some. The sample lists almost 300,000 clones, around nine tenths occurring once. Material for sequencing was peripheral blood. Every receptor here comes from a man between 65 and 85 years old with acute or convalescent COVID-19.

This sequence joins TRBV18 and TRBJ2-2, with 7 positions matching TRBD1. The CDR3 covers 15 residues. Losses at the gene ends were 3 bases for V and 4 bases for J; bases not matched to a gene: 5. Germline V CDR1 and CDR2: KGHSH, LQKENI. The CDR3 DNA reads TGTGCCAGCTCACCGCAACAGGGGATCACCGGGGAGCTGTTTTTT. It is translated as CASSPQQGITGELFF.

This sequence joins TRBV6-5 and TRBJ2-7; TRBD1 matches 11 bases. Trimming took 5 bases from V and 3 from J; bases not matched to a gene: 6. CDR3 length equals 15 residues. Germline V lookup: CDR1 MNHEY, CDR2 SVGAGI. The CDR3 sequence: CASSRTGQGDYEQYF. The CDR3 coding sequence is TGTGCCAGCAGTCGGACGGGACAGGGGGACTACGAGCAGTACTTC.

The chain recombines TRBV24-1 with TRBJ1-4; possible D gene TRBD1, 6 bases. CDR3 length: 16 residues. In germline, CDR1 is KGHDR, CDR2 SFDVKD. V dropped 6 bases and J dropped 0 bases, with 13 bases sitting between them. CDR3 amino acids: CATSSGQFATNEKLFF. CDR3 sequence (DNA): TGTGCCACCAGTTCCGGACAGTTTGCAACTAATGAAAAACTGTTTTTT.